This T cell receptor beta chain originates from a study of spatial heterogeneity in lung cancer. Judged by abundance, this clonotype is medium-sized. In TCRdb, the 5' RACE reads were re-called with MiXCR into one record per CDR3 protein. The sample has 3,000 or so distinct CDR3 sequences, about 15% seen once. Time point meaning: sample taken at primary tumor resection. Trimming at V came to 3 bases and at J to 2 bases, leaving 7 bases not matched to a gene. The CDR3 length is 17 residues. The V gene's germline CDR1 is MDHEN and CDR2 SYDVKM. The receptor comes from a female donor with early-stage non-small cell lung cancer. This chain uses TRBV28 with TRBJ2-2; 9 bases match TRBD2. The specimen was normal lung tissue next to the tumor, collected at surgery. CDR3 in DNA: TGTGCCAGCAGTTTCCTTCCTAGCGGGACCAACACCGGGGAGCTGTTTTTT. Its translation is CASSFLPSGTNTGELFF.